Described below is a single T cell receptor beta chain sequence and its context. Its binding antigen is unknown. Base qualities were left out, and no much larger clone turns up one base away. The receptor library was made with the immunoSEQ multiplex PCR assay. RNA was extracted from all samples and reverse transcribed into cDNA as template for TCR sequencing. First-strand cDNA was synthesized with SuperScript III using a 2:1 mix of oligo-dT and random hexamers. A synthetic immune receptor repertoire was used to gauge amplification bias, and whatever bias remained was removed computationally. As for the original processing: Raw reads were preprocessed to remove errors, and CDR3 was defined according to IMGT conventions as the region from the conserved cysteine to phenylalanine. To get clonality, Shannon entropy was normalized by log2 of the number of productive unique TCRs and the result was subtracted from 1. Whether scalp clones were CD4 or CD8 was inferred by matching scalp TCRbeta sequences against CD4 and CD8 repertoires sorted from blood. Not all clones reach the TCRdb copy of this immuneACCESS table, which keeps in-frame sequences only. Checked studies attribute under half of the gap to unresolved V genes and leave the rest unexplained. The DNA gave D and trimming, while V, J and clone size come from that table. For this sample the table gives about 140,000 clones, of which more than 85% were detected only once. Roughly an eighth of the sample is held by the ten biggest clonotypes.

For CDR1 and CDR2, the germline V gene (reference sequence) lists PRHDT and FYEKMQ. The CDR3, cysteine through phenylalanine, is 15 amino acids long. The CDR3 DNA has 45 bases and is translated from base 1. The germline ends are 15 bases apart after V is trimmed by 3 bases and J by 3 bases. The data originate from a study of CD8+ T cells in alopecia areata (dated by TCRdb to 2016 to 2019). Background for the entire study: Treated patients were enrolled in an open-label pilot trial of oral tofacitinib, 5 to 10 mg twice daily, for moderate-to-severe alopecia areata. Patients received tofacitinib for 6 to 18 months and were then followed off drug for 6 months to check for delayed response and recurrence. In treated patients, disease severity was measured using the SALT score, which gives the percentage of scalp surface area affected. High-throughput TCRbeta sequencing was used to examine T cell clonal expansion in alopecia areata in both the C3H/HeJ mouse model and human patients. Human TCRbeta sequencing covered scalp tissue and sorted CD4+ and CD8+ peripheral blood T cells from patchy and totalis/universalis alopecia areata patients and healthy controls. Biopsies were taken from tofacitinib-treated patients at baseline and again at 4 and 24 weeks into treatment, and several of those patients also had a later scalp biopsy. Clonality in the scalp was compared among normal scalp (n=4), patchy alopecia areata scalp (n=8), and alopecia totalis/universalis scalp (n=8). RNA came from the PAXgene miRNA kit for fixed scalp, the miRNeasy kit for PBMCs, and the RNeasy kit for mouse skin. TCRbeta CDR3 regions were amplified by immunoSEQ multiplex PCR using 35 Vbeta forward and 13 Jbeta reverse primers.

Paper-wide results and their limitations: Compared with normal scalp, lesional scalp had higher clonality and more expanded CD8+ clones, particularly in alopecia totalis/universalis, a pattern that suggests antigenic drive. Shared TCR sequences between patients were less evident than in mice, which may be partly attributable to HLA diversity in the patient population. Resident alphabeta T cells in normal human skin are also sequenced, complicating scalp TCR repertoire analysis, unlike mouse skin dominated by gammadelta T cells. Tofacitinib significantly decreased scalp clonality and the number of expanded CD8+ clones among the top 100 scalp clones. Because the treated cohort was small and had only one nonresponder, larger studies are needed to examine links between baseline CD8+ expansion and response. Many expanded lesional clones persisted in scalp and blood during tofacitinib treatment, which may partly explain relapse after stopping treatment.

The label giving this sample's time point can be read as: more than 3 weeks on oral tofacitinib. Per the publication, the treatment or condition label means: oral pan-JAK inhibitor, 5-10 mg twice daily. From alopecia areata patients, peripheral blood was collected along with lesional scalp punch biopsies. PBMCs were isolated by density centrifugation and stained for CD3, CD4 and CD8, and CD4+ and CD8+ T cells were sorted on a FACSAria. The sample here was CD8+ T cells sorted from blood, taken at week 4, from a patient treated with tofacitinib. The V and J genes are TRBV13 and TRBJ2-7; TRBD1 is a possible D gene, resting on 6 matching bases. This TCR was recovered from a human donor with alopecia areata. The CDR3 is CASSFLGAFIYEQYF. The nucleotide sequence reads as follows: TGTGCCAGCAGCTTTTTGGGGGCATTCATCTACGAGCAGTACTTC.